This entry features one T cell receptor (beta chain) sequence. Its antigen is unknown. The source of the sample is a study of cytomegalovirus exposure and HLA in healthy donors. Study-level information: 81% of a few hundred genotyped donors fell in the Caucasian-associated ancestry cluster.

Despite likely unrecorded immune exposures, the donors were nominally healthy at the time of sampling. Whole-study results and caveats: The classifier, whose performance was assessed in both the original and validation cohorts, reportedly diagnosed cytomegalovirus status with high specificity and sensitivity. A later analysis showed HLA-associated TCR beta chains outstripping equally common others in clonal expansion.

Primers for the PCR totalled 60 Vbeta and 13 Jbeta. TCRdb's copy holds only in-frame clones and misses some; the assay was immunoSEQ multiplex PCR. Of some 150,000 clones detected, approximately 85% appear once; the ten largest clones hold about 5.9%. The TCR comes from a man aged 50-59 years in good health and CMV-seropositive. The specimen sequenced was PBMCs.

This CDR3 reads CASRTGANTEAFF. CDR3 DNA: TGTGCCAGCAGGACAGGGGCGAACACTGAAGCTTTCTTT. The rearrangement links TRBV28 to TRBJ1-1, with 8 nucleotides matching TRBD1. Germline V gene data show CDR1 as MDHEN and CDR2 as SYDVKM. The CDR3 extends over 13 amino acids. Trimming removed 6 bases from V and 1 base from J; junction bases left unmatched: 1.